This T cell receptor beta chain was observed in a study of T-cell reconstitution after alpha-beta-depleted transplantation in children. Preparing the TCRbeta library involved the use of unique molecular identifiers. From the PCR reads, TCRdb called clonotypes with MiXCR, one entry per CDR3 protein. Of a few hundred thousand distinct CDR3 sequences listed, over 10% are singletons. The study, taken as a whole, reports: At around two months after transplant, the alpha-beta T cells were reportedly derived from several hundred expanded clones that came from non-depleted graft cells. T cells produced anew were the main source of T-cell counts and diversity one year after transplant. Surviving thymic progenitors and recipient T cells were the source of high TCRbeta diversity at day 60 in some patients.

This clonotype was seen more than once but under ten times. What it binds is not known. The CDR3 extends over 12 amino acids. Germline CDR1 MNHEY, CDR2 SMNVEV (reference sequence). Trimming left V 4 bases short and J 7 bases short, with 11 bases between. The origin of this receptor is a male patient between 5 and 17 years old who had a stem cell transplant for acute myeloid leukemia, so the T cells may come from the graft donor. The V and J genes are TRBV27 and TRBJ2-7; D is ambiguous. The sequencing used PBMCs, mostly from graft donor cells, collected 360 days after TCRalphabeta/CD19-depleted stem cell transplant. The CDR3 is CASSSHGPEQYF. The DNA of the CDR3 is TGTGCCAGCAGTTCACACGGACCAGAGCAGTACTTC.